The 17 T cell receptor beta chains reported below all come from one sample, sequenced in a study of blood T cell repertoires in COVID-19. Some clones are missing from TCRdb's copy, which holds only in-frame ones; the method was immunoSEQ multiplex PCR. The sample records about 97,000 clones, approximately 90% being singletons. Specimen: peripheral blood. Receptors originate from a man in his fifties or sixties with active COVID-19.

Here the CDR3 DNA reads TGTGCCACCAGCAGAGACTACGGACTAGCGCTACCCTCCTACAATGAGCAGTTCTTC. This codes for CATSRDYGLALPSYNEQFF. The J gene is TRBJ2-1, the V gene TRBV15, with TRBD2 matching over 9 bases. V was pared by 0 bases and J by 0 bases, with 9 bases of the junction left unmatched. The CDR3 contains 19 residues. Germline loops: CDR1 LNHNV, CDR2 YYDKDF (reference sequence). The whole variable domain, remainder taken from reference TRBV15 and TRBJ2-1, is DAMVIQNPRYQVTQFGKPVTLSCSQTLNHNVMYWYQQKSSQAPKLLFHYYDKDFNNEADTPDNFQSRRPNTSFCFLDIRSPGLGDTAMYLCATSRDYGLALPSYNEQFFGPGTRLTVL.

This clone was recorded once. The gene calls are TRBV18 and TRBJ1-2, with a possible D match to TRBD1 (6 bases). Looked up from germline, CDR1 is KGHSH and CDR2 is LQKENI. The V end lost 2 bases, the J end lost 5 bases, and 12 bases lay between the germline ends. The length of the CDR3 is 14 residues. CDR3 DNA: TGTGCCAGCTCACCAACAGGGCTTTGGTATGGCTACACCTTC. Amino acid sequence: CASSPTGLWYGYTF.

This chain links TRBV15 with TRBJ2-3; weak D call: TRBD2 (5 bases). The V end lost 2 bases, the J end lost 8 bases, and 14 bases lay between the germline ends. Germline V lookup: CDR1 LNHNV, CDR2 YYDKDF (reference sequence). The CDR3 extends over 14 amino acids. The CDR3 loop is CATSRPLAGGTQYF. CDR3 DNA: TGTGCCACCAGCAGACCCCTCGCCGGAGGTACGCAGTATTTT. Variable domain in full (rest from reference TRBV15 and TRBJ2-3): DAMVIQNPRYQVTQFGKPVTLSCSQTLNHNVMYWYQQKSSQAPKLLFHYYDKDFNNEADTPDNFQSRRPNTSFCFLDIRSPGLGDTAMYLCATSRPLAGGTQYFGPGTRLTVL.

The rearrangement joins TRBV10-3 to TRBJ2-6; TRBD1 agrees at 10 bases. The length of the CDR3 is 17 residues. V shed 0 bases and J 3 bases; nucleotides not matched to a gene: 2. The germline V gene encodes CDR1 ENHRY and CDR2 SYGVKD. The DNA for the CDR3 is TGTGCCATCAGTGAGTCTGACAGGGGGCGTGGGGCCAACGTCCTGACTTTC. This gives the protein CAISESDRGRGANVLTF.

The V call is TRBV9, the J call TRBJ1-2; D unresolved. With 8 bases removed from V and 6 bases from J, the gap between germline ends came to 14 bases. Germline lookup yields CDR1 SGDLS and CDR2 YYNGEE. The CDR3 has 12 amino acids. CDR3: CASSKTGDGYTF. As DNA, the CDR3 is TGTGCCAGTAGCAAAACTGGAGATGGCTACACCTTC.

The V gene is TRBV4-2, the J gene TRBJ1-2; D perhaps matches TRBD1 (5 bases). Trimming took 5 bases from V and 5 from J, leaving 18 bases between them. Germline CDR1 LGHNA, CDR2 YNFKEQ. This CDR3 has 15 residues. The CDR3 DNA reads TGTGCCAGCAGCGATGCAGACGATCAGGGTTATGGCTACACCTTC. Protein sequence: CASSDADDQGYGYTF.

This clone has a handful of counts. The chain carries TRBV16 and TRBJ1-5; D uncertain. Trimming stripped 6 bases from V and 1 base from J, with 16 bases between. The CDR3 runs to 16 residues. CDR1 and CDR2 from the germline V gene are KGHSY and FQNENV. The CDR3 here is CASRGFKSWSNQPQHF. The CDR3 DNA sequence: TGTGCCAGCAGGGGCTTCAAGTCTTGGAGCAATCAGCCCCAGCATTTT.

This chain links TRBV11-2 with TRBJ2-7; no reliable D call. V dropped 2 bases and J dropped 7 bases, with 12 bases sitting between them. This CDR3 contains 13 residues. Germline V gene sequence: CDR1 SGHAT, CDR2 FQNNGV. The DNA of the CDR3 is TGTGCCAGCAGCTTACGTGAAGCCTGGGAGCAGTACTTC. Protein product: CASSLREAWEQYF. Full variable domain (outside the CDR3, taken from reference TRBV11-2 and TRBJ2-7): EAGVAQSPRYKIIEKRQSVAFWCNPISGHATLYWYQQILGQGPKLLIQFQNNGVVDDSQLPKDRFSAERLKGVDSTLKIQPAKLEDSAVYLCASSLREAWEQYFGPGTRLTVT.

This clone was picked up a small number of times. The V call is TRBV2, the J call TRBJ2-7; TRBD2 is a possible D gene (5 bases). V was cut by 8 bases and J by 2 bases, with 10 bases left in between. The CDR3 totals 12 residues. Germline assignment: CDR1 SNHLY and CDR2 FYNNEI. In DNA, the CDR3 is TGTGCCAGCCGTCAGACTACCTACGAGCAGTACTTC. This translates into CASRQTTYEQYF. Drawing the rest from reference TRBV2 and TRBJ2-7, the complete variable domain is EPEVTQTPSHQVTQMGQEVILRCVPISNHLYFYWYRQILGQKVEFLVSFYNNEISEKSEIFDDQFSVERPDGSNFTLKIRSTKLEDSAMYFCASRQTTYEQYFGPGTRLTVT.

The chain has TRBV7-8 and TRBJ2-4, with TRBD1 matching over 7 bases. In germline, CDR1 is SGHVS, CDR2 FQNEAQ. This CDR3 is built from 14 residues. The V gene end was trimmed by 3 bases and the J gene end by 6 bases; junction bases not matched to a gene: 5. CDR3: CASSFLRDRNIQYF. CDR3 DNA: TGTGCCAGCAGCTTCCTAAGGGACAGAAACATTCAGTACTTC.

V is TRBV5-1 and J is TRBJ2-7, with 7 bases matching TRBD1. After removal of 0 bases from V and 5 bases from J, the junction contained 8 bases not matched to a gene. The CDR3 runs 15 residues. Germline V lookup: CDR1 SGHRS, CDR2 YFSETQ. Here the CDR3 DNA reads TGCGCCAGCAGCTTGGAGGTAGGGGGCATTGACGAGCAGTACTTC. Encoded protein: CASSLEVGGIDEQYF. The entire variable domain, with the rest obtained from reference TRBV5-1 and TRBJ2-7, is as follows: KAGVTQTPRYLIKTRGQQVTLSCSPISGHRSVSWYQQTPGQGLQFLFEYFSETQRNKGNFPGRFSGRQFSNSRSEMNVSTLELGDSALYLCASSLEVGGIDEQYFGPGTRLTVT.

The chain is built from TRBV7-2 and TRBJ1-1; D gene ambiguous. CDR1 is SGHTA, CDR2 FQGNSA, per germline. Deletions cut 0 bases from V and 1 base from J, with 9 bases between. The CDR3 runs 15 residues. In nucleotides, the CDR3 is TGTGCCAGCAGCTTAGCACACTATGGGAACACTGAAGCTTTCTTT. This gives the protein CASSLAHYGNTEAFF.

CDR3: CASSFQGGGYTF. The DNA for the CDR3 is TGTGCCAGCAGTTTCCAGGGGGGCGGCTACACCTTC. The chain uses TRBV6-2 or TRBV6-3 and TRBJ1-2; 7 bases align to TRBD1. The germline V gene has CDR1 MNHEY and CDR2 SVGEGT. This CDR3 region has 12 residues. V gave up 4 bases and J gave up 8 bases; unmatched junction bases: 4.

In its sample, this clone was seen a few times. V is TRBV30 and J is TRBJ1-2; tentative D call: TRBD1 (5 bases). The ends were cut back, 7 bases at V and 7 bases at J, with 16 bases in the middle. The V gene's germline CDR1 is GTSNPN and CDR2 SVGIG (reference sequence). CDR3 length: 12 amino acids. The DNA of the CDR3 is TGTGCCTCCTCGCCAGGGCGCCGTGGCTACACCTTC. Translated, it gives CASSPGRRGYTF.

About this clone: The sample has other DNA sequences that encode this CDR3 too. The chain has TRBV5-3 and TRBJ1-1; D remains ambiguous. TRBV5-3 qualifies as an ORF whose function is uncertain. This CDR3 is built from 13 residues. Trimming stripped 0 bases from V and 7 bases from J, with 10 bases between. The CDR3 nucleotides read TGTGCCAGAAGCTTGGTGACGCAGGATGAAGCTTTCTTT. This sequence encodes CARSLVTQDEAFF.

V is TRBV3-1 (or the pseudogene TRBV3-2) and J is TRBJ2-5; D is uncertain. V was clipped by 2 bases and J by 3 bases, with 10 bases between them. Germline V gene lookup returns CDR1 LGHDT and CDR2 YNNKEL (reference sequence). CDR3 size: 14 residues. Here the CDR3 DNA reads TGTGCCAGCAGCCAACAAAGGCAGGAAGAGACCCAGTACTTC. This codes for CASSQQRQEETQYF.

This clone was seen only once. Written as DNA, the CDR3 is TGTGCTAGTGGACCGGGACAGGGAAATCAGCCCCAGCATTTT. This translates into CASGPGQGNQPQHF. The chain uses TRBV12-5 and TRBJ1-5; 9 positions match TRBD1. The CDR3 sequence is 14 residues long. With 6 bases clipped from V and 4 bases from J, the junction kept 4 bases outside the gene matches. The germline V gene has CDR1 LGHNT and CDR2 FRNRAP.